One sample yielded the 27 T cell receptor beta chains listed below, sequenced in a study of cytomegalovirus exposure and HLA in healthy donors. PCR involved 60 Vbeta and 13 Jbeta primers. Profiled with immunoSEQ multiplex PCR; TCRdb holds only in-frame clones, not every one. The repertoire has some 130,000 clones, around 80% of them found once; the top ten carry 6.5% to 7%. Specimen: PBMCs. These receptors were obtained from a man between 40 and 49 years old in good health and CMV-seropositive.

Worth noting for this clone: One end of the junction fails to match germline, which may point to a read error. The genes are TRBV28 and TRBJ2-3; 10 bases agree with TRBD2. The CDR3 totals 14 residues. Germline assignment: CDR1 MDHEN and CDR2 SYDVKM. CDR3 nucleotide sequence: TGTGCCAGCAGCCAGGCCCTAGCGGGAGATACGCGGTATTTT. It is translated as CASSQALAGDTRYF.

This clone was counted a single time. The chain's CDR3 is CATTTGGLYGYTF. The CDR3 DNA sequence: TGTGCCACTACGACAGGGGGTCTCTATGGCTACACCTTC. This sequence joins TRBV6-6 and TRBJ1-2, with 9 bases matching TRBD1. CDR1 is MNHNY, CDR2 SVGAGI, per germline (reference sequence). The V and J ends lost 10 bases and 4 bases, in that order; junction bases with no gene match: 7. The CDR3 loop spans 13 amino acids.

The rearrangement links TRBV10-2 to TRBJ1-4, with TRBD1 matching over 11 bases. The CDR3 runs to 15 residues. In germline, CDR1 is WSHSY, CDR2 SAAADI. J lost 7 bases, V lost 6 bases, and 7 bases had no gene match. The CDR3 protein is CASRDRTGGVEKLFF. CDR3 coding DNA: TGCGCCAGCAGGGACAGGACAGGGGGCGTTGAAAAACTGTTTTTT.

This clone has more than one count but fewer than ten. DNA of the CDR3: TGTGCCAGCAGCTTAATCCAGGGGGATGGCTACACCTTC. Translation gives CASSLIQGDGYTF. The chain links TRBV7-8 to TRBJ1-2; TRBD1 matches 7 bases. There are 13 residues in the CDR3. Germline assignment: CDR1 SGHVS and CDR2 FQNEAQ. With 2 bases clipped from V and 6 bases from J, the junction kept 3 bases outside the gene matches.

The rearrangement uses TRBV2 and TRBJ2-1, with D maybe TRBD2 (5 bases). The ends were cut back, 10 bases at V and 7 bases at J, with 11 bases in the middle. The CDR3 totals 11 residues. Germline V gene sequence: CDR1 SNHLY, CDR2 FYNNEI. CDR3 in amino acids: CATSLVNEQFF. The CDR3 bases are TGTGCCACCTCACTAGTGAATGAGCAGTTCTTC.

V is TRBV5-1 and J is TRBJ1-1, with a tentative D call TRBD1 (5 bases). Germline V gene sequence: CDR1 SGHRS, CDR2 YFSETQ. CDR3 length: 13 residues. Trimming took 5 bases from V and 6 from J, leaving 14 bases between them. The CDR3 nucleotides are TGCGCCAGCAGGGGGCGCCTGTCGTCTGAAGCTTTCTTT. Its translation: CASRGRLSSEAFF.

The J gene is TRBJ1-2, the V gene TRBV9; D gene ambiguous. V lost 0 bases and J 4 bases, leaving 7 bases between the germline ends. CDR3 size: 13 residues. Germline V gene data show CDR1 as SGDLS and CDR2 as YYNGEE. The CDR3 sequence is CASSVVAGYGYTF. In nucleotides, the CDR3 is TGTGCCAGCAGCGTAGTGGCAGGCTATGGCTACACCTTC.

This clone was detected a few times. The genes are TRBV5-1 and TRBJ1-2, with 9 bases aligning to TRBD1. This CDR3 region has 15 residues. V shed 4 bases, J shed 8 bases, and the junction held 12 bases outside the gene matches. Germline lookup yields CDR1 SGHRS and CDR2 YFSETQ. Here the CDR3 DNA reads TGCGCCAGCAGCGCTGGAACAGGGGGCATAGAGGGCTACACCTTC. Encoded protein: CASSAGTGGIEGYTF.

CDR3 sequence reads: CASSLAGREKLFF. DNA for the CDR3: TGTGCCAGCAGCTTGGCAGGGCGTGAAAAACTGTTTTTT. The rearrangement joins TRBV5-6 to TRBJ1-4, with D possibly matching TRBD1 (5 bases). There are 13 residues in the CDR3. Germline loops: CDR1 SGHDT, CDR2 YYEEEE. V was shortened by 0 bases and J by 7 bases, with 7 bases between the two germline ends.

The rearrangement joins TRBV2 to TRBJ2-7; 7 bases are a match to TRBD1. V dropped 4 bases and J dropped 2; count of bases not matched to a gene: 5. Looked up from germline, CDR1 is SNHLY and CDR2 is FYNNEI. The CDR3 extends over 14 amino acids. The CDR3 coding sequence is TGTGCCAGCAGTGCCCGGACAGGCGCCTACGAGCAGTACTTC. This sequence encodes CASSARTGAYEQYF.

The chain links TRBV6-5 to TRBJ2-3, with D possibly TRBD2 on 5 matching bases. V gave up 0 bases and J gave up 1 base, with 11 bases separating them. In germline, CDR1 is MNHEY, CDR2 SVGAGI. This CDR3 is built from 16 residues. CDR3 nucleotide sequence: TGTGCCAGCAGTTACTCCCGGGGATGGGGCACAGATACGCAGTATTTT. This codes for CASSYSRGWGTDTQYF.

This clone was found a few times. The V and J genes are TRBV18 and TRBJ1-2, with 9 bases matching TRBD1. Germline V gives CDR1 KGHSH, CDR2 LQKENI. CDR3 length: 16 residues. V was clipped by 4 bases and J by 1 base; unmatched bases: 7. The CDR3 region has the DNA TGTGCCAGCTCACGGTCGGGACAGGGCTTTAACTATGGCTACACCTTC. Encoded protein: CASSRSGQGFNYGYTF.

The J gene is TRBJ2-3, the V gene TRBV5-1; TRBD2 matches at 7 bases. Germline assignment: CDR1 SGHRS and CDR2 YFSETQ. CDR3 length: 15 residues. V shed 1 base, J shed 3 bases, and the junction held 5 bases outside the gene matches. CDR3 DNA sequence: TGCGCCAGCAGCTTGAGCGGGATCGGTACAGATACGCAGTATTTT. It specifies CASSLSGIGTDTQYF.

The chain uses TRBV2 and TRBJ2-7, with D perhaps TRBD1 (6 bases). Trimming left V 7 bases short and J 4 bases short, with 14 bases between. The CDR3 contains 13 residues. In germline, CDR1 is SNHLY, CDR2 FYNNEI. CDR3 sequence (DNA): TGTGCCAGCACGTGGACAGTACCGTACGAGCAGTACTTC. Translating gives CASTWTVPYEQYF.

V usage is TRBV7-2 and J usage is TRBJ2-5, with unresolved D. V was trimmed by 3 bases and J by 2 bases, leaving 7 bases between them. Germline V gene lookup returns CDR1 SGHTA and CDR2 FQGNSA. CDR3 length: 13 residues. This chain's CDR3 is CASSLEYQETQYF. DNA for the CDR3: TGTGCCAGCAGCTTGGAGTATCAAGAGACCCAGTACTTC.

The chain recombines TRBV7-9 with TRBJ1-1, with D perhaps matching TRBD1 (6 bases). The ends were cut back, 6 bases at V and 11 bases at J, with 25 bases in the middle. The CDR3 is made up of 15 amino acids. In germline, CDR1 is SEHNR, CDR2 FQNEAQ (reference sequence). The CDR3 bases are TGTGCCAGCAGACCTGGGACGGGGGGCCAGCGGGGGGCTTTCTTT. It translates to CASRPGTGGQRGAFF.

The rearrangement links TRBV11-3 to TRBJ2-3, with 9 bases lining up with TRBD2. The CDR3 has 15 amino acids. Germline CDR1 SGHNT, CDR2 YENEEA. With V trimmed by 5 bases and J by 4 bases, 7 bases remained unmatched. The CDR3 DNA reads TGTGCCAGCAGCCGTAGCGGGAGAGAGTCAGATACGCAGTATTTT. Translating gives CASSRSGRESDTQYF.

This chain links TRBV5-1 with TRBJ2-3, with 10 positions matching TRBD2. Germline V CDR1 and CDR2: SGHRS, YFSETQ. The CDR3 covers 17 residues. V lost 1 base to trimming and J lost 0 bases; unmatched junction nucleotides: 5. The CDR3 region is CASSLLAGASSTDTQYF. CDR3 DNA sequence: TGCGCCAGCAGCTTGCTAGCGGGAGCCTCTAGCACAGATACGCAGTATTTT. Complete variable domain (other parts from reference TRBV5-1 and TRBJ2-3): KAGVTQTPRYLIKTRGQQVTLSCSPISGHRSVSWYQQTPGQGLQFLFEYFSETQRNKGNFPGRFSGRQFSNSRSEMNVSTLELGDSALYLCASSLLAGASSTDTQYFGPGTRLTVL.

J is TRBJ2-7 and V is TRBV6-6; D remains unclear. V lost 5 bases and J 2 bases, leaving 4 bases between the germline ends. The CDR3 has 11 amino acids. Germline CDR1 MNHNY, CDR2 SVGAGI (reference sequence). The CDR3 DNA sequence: TGTGCCAGCAGTGCTACCTACGAGCAGTACTTC. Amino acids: CASSATYEQYF.

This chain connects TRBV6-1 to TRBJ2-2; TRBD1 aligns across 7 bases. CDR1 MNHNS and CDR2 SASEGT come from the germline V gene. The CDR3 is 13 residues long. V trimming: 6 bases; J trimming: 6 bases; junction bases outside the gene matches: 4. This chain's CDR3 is CASRETGSGELFF. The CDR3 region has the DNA TGTGCCAGCAGGGAGACAGGGTCCGGGGAGCTGTTTTTT.

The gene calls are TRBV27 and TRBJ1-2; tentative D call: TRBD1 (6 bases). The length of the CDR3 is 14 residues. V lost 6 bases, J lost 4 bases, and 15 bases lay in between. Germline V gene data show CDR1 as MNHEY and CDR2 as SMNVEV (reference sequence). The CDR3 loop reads CASSRGHSTYGYTF. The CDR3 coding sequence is TGTGCCAGCAGCCGGGGACACTCAACCTATGGCTACACCTTC.

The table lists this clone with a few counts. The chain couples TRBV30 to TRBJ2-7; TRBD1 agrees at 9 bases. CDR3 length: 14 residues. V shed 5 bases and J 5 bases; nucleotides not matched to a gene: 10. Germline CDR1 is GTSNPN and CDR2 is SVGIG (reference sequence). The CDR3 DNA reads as TGTGCCTGGGGGTCCGGGACAGGGTTTAACGAGCAGTACTTC. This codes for CAWGSGTGFNEQYF.

The CDR3 sequence: CASSGLAGARADTQYF. Here the CDR3 DNA reads TGTGCCAGTTCGGGACTAGCGGGAGCTAGAGCAGATACGCAGTATTTT. This chain connects TRBV27 to TRBJ2-3; 14 bases fit TRBD2. Germline V gene data show CDR1 as MNHEY and CDR2 as SMNVEV (reference sequence). The CDR3 is 16 amino acids. V trimming: 9 bases; J trimming: 4 bases; junction bases outside the gene matches: 9.

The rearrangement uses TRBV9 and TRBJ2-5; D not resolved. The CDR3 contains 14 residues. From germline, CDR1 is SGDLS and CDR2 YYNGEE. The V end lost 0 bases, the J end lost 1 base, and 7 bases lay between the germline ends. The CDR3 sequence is CASSVGGSQETQYF. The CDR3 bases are TGTGCCAGCAGCGTAGGAGGTTCCCAAGAGACCCAGTACTTC.

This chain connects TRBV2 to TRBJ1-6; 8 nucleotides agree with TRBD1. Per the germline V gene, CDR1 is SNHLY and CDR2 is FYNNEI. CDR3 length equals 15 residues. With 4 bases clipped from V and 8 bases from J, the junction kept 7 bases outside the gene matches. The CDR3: CASSVQGERYSPLHF. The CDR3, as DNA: TGTGCCAGCAGTGTACAGGGGGAGCGTTATTCACCCCTCCACTTT.

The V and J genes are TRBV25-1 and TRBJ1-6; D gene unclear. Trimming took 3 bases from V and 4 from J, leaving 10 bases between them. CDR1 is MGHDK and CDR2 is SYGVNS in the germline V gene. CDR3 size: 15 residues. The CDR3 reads CASSDPTPYNSPLHF. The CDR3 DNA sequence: TGTGCCAGCAGTGACCCGACACCATATAATTCACCCCTCCACTTT. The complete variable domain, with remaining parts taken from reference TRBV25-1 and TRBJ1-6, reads EADIYQTPRYLVIGTGKKITLECSQTMGHDKMYWYQQDPGMELHLIHYSYGVNSTEKGDLSSESTVSRIRTEHFPLTLESARPSHTSQYLCASSDPTPYNSPLHFGNGTRLTVT.

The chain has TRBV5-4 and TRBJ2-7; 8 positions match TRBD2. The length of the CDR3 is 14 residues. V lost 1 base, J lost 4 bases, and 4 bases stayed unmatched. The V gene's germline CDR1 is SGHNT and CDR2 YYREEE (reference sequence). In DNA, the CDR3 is TGTGCCAGCAGCTTGTCCAGCGGGAGTTACGAGCAGTACTTC. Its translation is CASSLSSGSYEQYF.